This record covers a single TCR beta chain. The source of the sample is a study of blood T cell repertoires in COVID-19. Some clones are missing from TCRdb's copy, which holds only in-frame ones; the method was immunoSEQ multiplex PCR. The sample has fewer than 350,000 clones; 75% to 90% are singletons. The CDR3 totals 16 residues. With V trimmed by 5 bases and J by 5 bases, 8 bases remained unmatched. CDR1 and CDR2 from the germline V gene are SNHLY and FYNNEI. Specimen: PBMCs or T cells enriched from blood (not recorded which). The V call is TRBV2, the J call TRBJ2-2; 10 bases line up with TRBD2. The receptor was derived from a woman in her 30s who had been exposed to COVID-19. The CDR3 loop reads CASSPGGLARTGELFF. DNA for the CDR3: TGTGCCAGCAGTCCCGGGGGACTAGCGAGGACCGGGGAGCTGTTTTTT. The full variable domain, completed using reference TRBV2 and TRBJ2-2, is EPEVTQTPSHQVTQMGQEVILRCVPISNHLYFYWYRQILGQKVEFLVSFYNNEISEKSEIFDDQFSVERPDGSNFTLKIRSTKLEDSAMYFCASSPGGLARTGELFFGEGSRLTVL.